The clone carrying this TCR beta chain occurred a few times. Its specificity is not known. This sample is drawn from a study of cytomegalovirus exposure and HLA in healthy donors. The wider study: Earlier, 90 million to 140 million unique TCR beta sequences were recovered from around 180 million T cells by an analysis. Genotyping of some 390 donors showed that over 80% belonged to the Caucasian-associated ancestry cluster.

Study-level points and caveats: The study labeled fewer than 200 TCR beta chains cytomegalovirus-associated. The study carried out a later analysis of TCR beta sequences. It associated 15,000 to 20,000 of them with specific HLA alleles at a false discovery rate of 0.05.

PCR involved 60 Vbeta and 13 Jbeta primers. Assay: immunoSEQ multiplex PCR; the TCRdb copy retains only in-frame clones and omits some. The sample carries under 150,000 clones, more than 80% recorded once. V was shortened by 1 base and J by 5 bases, with 14 bases between the two germline ends. CDR3 size: 16 residues. Germline CDR1 reads MNHEY; CDR2 reads SMNVEV (reference sequence). The receptor was derived from a male donor in good health and CMV-seronegative. The sample taken for sequencing was PBMCs. The chain links TRBV27 to TRBJ2-2; perhaps TRBD2 as D (6 bases). CDR3 sequence (DNA): TGTGCCAGCAGTTTATTCGGGAGCGTGAAAACCGGGGAGCTGTTTTTT. Translation gives CASSLFGSVKTGELFF.